This is a list of T cell receptor beta chains from one sample in a study of blood T cell repertoires in COVID-19. Clones were sequenced by immunoSEQ multiplex PCR, and TCRdb holds only the in-frame ones, with some missing. The profile shows 300,000 to 350,000 clones, around 85% of them singletons. Sequencing was done on a sample of PBMCs or T cells enriched from blood (not recorded which). The receptors here all came from a young man who had recovered from COVID-19. The CDR3 runs from the conserved cysteine through the conserved F or W. A D gene is named only where the DNA matches it firmly. Not all rows give a size; the values are once, few, many and, for expanded clones, a class.

TRBV18	15	few	TRBJ1-1	TRBD1	CASSPQSGGRTEAFF	TGTGCCAGCTCACCACAATCAGGGGGCAGAACTGAAGCTTTCTTT
TRBV29-1	11	.	TRBJ1-2	.	CSVEKGFGYTF	TGCAGCGTTGAAAAGGGGTTTGGCTACACCTTC
TRBV7-2	14	.	TRBJ2-5	.	CASSLGLLKETQYF	TGTGCCAGCAGCTTGGGACTCCTAAAAGAGACCCAGTACTTC
TRBV6-5	15	.	TRBJ2-3	.	CASSYSSGLADTQYF	TGTGCCAGCAGTTACTCGAGCGGTCTTGCAGATACGCAGTATTTT
TRBV30	13	once	TRBJ1-2	.	CAWSQGPPWGYTF	TGTGCCTGGAGTCAGGGGCCCCCCTGGGGCTACACCTTC
TRBV7-8	15	.	TRBJ1-3	.	CASSLPLTGGNTIYF	TGTGCCAGCAGCCTCCCCCTGACAGGAGGAAACACCATATATTTT
TRBV2	14	once	TRBJ2-7	.	CASSEQGGIYEQYF	TGTGCCAGCAGTGAGCAGGGGGGCATCTACGAGCAGTACTTC
TRBV9	14	.	TRBJ1-1	.	CASSVGQLNTEAFF	TGTGCCAGCAGCGTAGGACAGTTAAACACTGAAGCTTTCTTT
TRBV10-3	14	.	TRBJ2-3	.	CAISTGTSTDTQYF	TGTGCCATCAGTACAGGTACTAGCACAGATACGCAGTATTTT
TRBV7-9	15	.	TRBJ2-6	.	CASSLQNPGANVLTF	TGTGCCAGCAGCTTGCAGAACCCAGGGGCCAACGTCCTGACTTTC
TRBV5-4	15	.	TRBJ1-4	.	CASSSRGGSNEKLFF	TGTGCCAGCAGCAGCAGGGGCGGATCTAATGAAAAACTGTTTTTT
TRBV29-1	15	once	TRBJ2-5	TRBD2	CSVGAAAGAQETQYF	TGCAGCGTTGGGGCGGCAGCGGGGGCCCAAGAGACCCAGTACTTC
TRBV5-1	16	.	TRBJ2-1	TRBD2	CASSPTSGGPYNEQFF	TGCGCCAGCAGCCCTACTAGCGGGGGGCCTTACAATGAGCAGTTCTTC
TRBV5-5	15	.	TRBJ1-2	.	CASSQLQGGGYGYTF	TGTGCCAGCAGCCAGTTGCAGGGAGGCGGCTATGGCTACACCTTC
TRBV9	16	.	TRBJ1-3	.	CASSAATDLSGNTIYF	TGTGCCAGCAGCGCGGCGACAGACCTCTCTGGAAACACCATATATTTT
TRBV14	17	.	TRBJ1-1	.	CASSQDFPRDKNTEAFF	TGTGCCAGCAGCCAAGATTTTCCCAGGGACAAGAACACTGAAGCTTTCTTT
TRBV3-1/TRBV3-2	13	.	TRBJ1-1	.	CASSQAGETEAFF	TGTGCCAGCAGCCAAGCTGGGGAGACTGAAGCTTTCTTT
TRBV7-2	15	.	TRBJ1-1	.	CASSLVRYKNTEAFF	TGTGCCAGCAGCTTAGTTCGGTATAAGAACACTGAAGCTTTCTTT
TRBV12-5	14	.	TRBJ1-1	TRBD1	CASGSDRGNTEAFF	TGTGCTAGTGGTTCCGACAGGGGAAACACTGAAGCTTTCTTT
TRBV5-1	16	.	TRBJ2-2	TRBD1	CASSLAGTGGTGELFF	TGCGCCAGCAGCTTGGCAGGGACAGGAGGGACCGGGGAGCTGTTTTTT
TRBV7-2	15	.	TRBJ1-1	.	CASSSSGVPNTEAFF	TGTGCCAGCAGCTCCTCCGGGGTCCCGAACACTGAAGCTTTCTTT
TRBV6-2/TRBV6-3	15	.	TRBJ2-2	TRBD1	CASSPDRGGTGELFF	TGTGCCAGCAGTCCAGACAGGGGAGGCACCGGGGAGCTGTTTTTT
TRBV29-1	12	.	TRBJ1-2	.	CSVVAQAYGYTF	TGCAGCGTTGTGGCACAGGCCTATGGCTACACCTTC
TRBV5-6	17	.	TRBJ1-4	TRBD1	CASRRTAGTGINEKLFF	TGTGCCAGCAGGCGGACCGCAGGGACAGGTATTAATGAAAAACTGTTTTTT
TRBV15	13	few	TRBJ2-7	.	CATSGPIRSEQYF	TGTGCCACCAGTGGCCCAATAAGGAGCGAGCAGTACTTC
TRBV10-1	15	.	TRBJ2-3	TRBD2	CASSPASGGSDTQYF	TGCGCCAGCAGCCCCGCTAGCGGGGGTTCAGATACGCAGTATTTT
TRBV4-2	15	.	TRBJ2-3	.	CASSQRLGEADTQYF	TGTGCCAGCAGCCAACGTCTGGGAGAAGCAGATACGCAGTATTTT
TRBV29-1	17	.	TRBJ1-2	TRBD1	CSVDRLRQGADNYGYTF	TGCAGCGTTGATCGACTGAGGCAGGGGGCCGATAACTATGGCTACACCTTC
TRBV6-5	10	.	TRBJ1-1	TRBD1	CAIGTEEAFF	TGTGCCATCGGGACAGAGGAAGCTTTCTTT
TRBV2	15	few	TRBJ1-6	TRBD1	CASSEGGTDNSPLHF	TGTGCCAGCAGTGAAGGGGGGACAGATAATTCACCCCTCCACTTT
TRBV4-3	14	once	TRBJ1-1	TRBD1	CASSQLQGTARAFF	TGCGCCAGCAGCCAGTTACAGGGGACGGCTCGGGCTTTCTTT
TRBV3-1/TRBV3-2	16	.	TRBJ2-1	TRBD2	CASSQGLGISGDEQFF	TGTGCCAGCAGCCAAGGTTTAGGAATCAGCGGGGATGAGCAGTTCTTC
TRBV12-5	20	.	TRBJ2-7	TRBD1	CASGLVHPSRGQPPAYEQYF	TGTGCTAGTGGTTTGGTCCATCCGTCCAGGGGACAGCCCCCAGCGTACGAGCAGTACTTC
TRBV7-2	14	.	TRBJ2-7	TRBD1	CASSTDRGSYEQYF	TGTGCCAGCAGCACAGACAGGGGTTCCTACGAGCAGTACTTC
TRBV18	16	once	TRBJ2-5	.	CASSPPRSRRVETQYF	TGTGCCAGCTCACCACCGAGGAGCAGGCGGGTTGAGACCCAGTACTTC
TRBV7-2	16	few	TRBJ2-1	TRBD2	CASSRLSGGTGPEQFF	TGTGCCAGCAGCCGCTTGAGCGGGGGGACCGGTCCTGAGCAGTTCTTC
TRBV18	17	.	TRBJ2-1	TRBD1	CASSPPTGTGIYNEQFF	TGTGCCAGCTCACCACCAACCGGGACAGGGATCTACAATGAGCAGTTCTTC
TRBV6-5	14	.	TRBJ2-5	.	CASSQPAVRETQYF	TGTGCCAGCAGCCAGCCAGCGGTCAGGGAGACCCAGTACTTC
TRBV7-3	15	.	TRBJ1-1	.	CASTPGQGLEAEAFF	TGTGCCAGCACCCCCGGACAAGGATTAGAAGCTGAAGCTTTCTTT
TRBV27	13	.	TRBJ1-6	.	CASGNIGDSPLHF	TGTGCCAGCGGAAACATCGGGGATTCACCCCTCCACTTT
TRBV7-2	13	.	TRBJ1-1	.	CASSFKSGTEAFF	TGTGCCAGCAGCTTTAAGAGTGGCACTGAAGCTTTCTTT
TRBV3-1/TRBV3-2	15	.	TRBJ1-2	TRBD1	CASSHLDRGRAGYTF	TGTGCCAGCAGCCACCTGGACAGGGGGCGCGCGGGCTACACCTTC
TRBV7-9	14	.	TRBJ1-2	TRBD1	CASSFPGQGKGYTF	TGTGCCAGCAGCTTCCCCGGACAGGGAAAAGGCTACACCTTC
TRBV5-6	17	.	TRBJ1-6	TRBD1	CASSLREGKQGRSPLHF	TGTGCCAGCAGCTTGCGAGAGGGGAAACAGGGGCGGTCACCCCTCCACTTT
TRBV4-3	14	.	TRBJ2-1	.	CASSQAGSYNEQFF	TGCGCCAGCAGCCAAGCGGGGTCCTACAATGAGCAGTTCTTC
TRBV2	15	.	TRBJ2-7	.	CASSESGNPSYEQYF	TGTGCCAGCAGTGAATCAGGGAACCCCTCCTACGAGCAGTACTTC